The next 23 T cell receptor beta chains were all read from a single sample in a study of blood T cell repertoires in COVID-19. Profiled with immunoSEQ multiplex PCR; TCRdb holds only in-frame clones, not every one. The repertoire holds some 230,000 clones, more than 80% seen once, with around 2.2% in the top ten. Sequenced input: peripheral blood. These receptor sequences come from a man aged 25 to 45 who had recovered from COVID-19.

The genes are TRBV4-2 and TRBJ1-2; no reliable D call. Trimming removed 0 bases from V and 4 bases from J, with 12 bases in between. CDR1 is LGHNA, CDR2 YNFKEQ, per germline. The CDR3 is 15 residues long. The CDR3 DNA sequence: TGTGCCAGCAGCCAAGAGATTACCACTTTCTATGGCTACACCTTC. It specifies CASSQEITTFYGYTF.

The J gene is TRBJ1-6, the V gene TRBV9; TRBD1 matches at 8 bases. V was clipped by 6 bases and J by 8 bases; unmatched bases: 4. Germline V gene data show CDR1 as SGDLS and CDR2 as YYNGEE. CDR3 size: 13 residues. In DNA form, the CDR3 reads TGTGCCAGCAACGGACAGGGTGATTCACCCCTCCACTTT. This translates into CASNGQGDSPLHF.

The chain uses TRBV6-5 and TRBJ1-2, with D unclear. The V end lost 7 bases, the J end lost 4 bases, and 10 bases lay between the germline ends. The germline V gene encodes CDR1 MNHEY and CDR2 SVGAGI. This CDR3 has 12 residues. The DNA of the CDR3 is TGTGCCAGCACCGGACTTGGCTATGGCTACACCTTC. Amino acids: CASTGLGYGYTF.

The chain recombines TRBV5-6 with TRBJ2-1, with 8 bases aligning to TRBD1. V lost 5 bases, J lost 4 bases, and 14 bases stayed unmatched. Germline V gene sequence: CDR1 SGHDT, CDR2 YYEEEE. CDR3 length: 17 residues. DNA for the CDR3: TGTGCCAGCAGTCCCCCCACAGGGACAGGAGTTTACAATGAGCAGTTCTTC. It encodes CASSPPTGTGVYNEQFF.

This clone showed up just a few times. The chain joins TRBV2 to TRBJ2-3, with D tentatively TRBD2 (5 bases). Trimming removed 8 bases at V and 0 bases at J, with 18 bases between. Germline CDR1 reads SNHLY; CDR2 reads FYNNEI. The CDR3 totals 16 residues. CDR3 sequence: CASGSLSGASTDTQYF. The DNA for the CDR3 is TGTGCCAGCGGGAGTCTGAGCGGTGCTAGCACAGATACGCAGTATTTT.

This chain links TRBV11-2 with TRBJ1-3, with 8 bases that match TRBD1. CDR3 length equals 18 residues. The V and J ends lost 0 bases and 1 base, in that order; junction bases with no gene match: 8. Per the germline V gene, CDR1 is SGHAT and CDR2 is FQNNGV. The CDR3 region has the DNA TGTGCCAGCAGCTTAGATCCCCCAGGGGGCCTGTCTGGAAACACCATATATTTT. It yields the protein CASSLDPPGGLSGNTIYF.

There are a few counts of this clone. The chain combines TRBV30 with TRBJ1-1, with a weak D call TRBD1 (6 bases). There are 14 residues in the CDR3. Looked up from germline, CDR1 is GTSNPN and CDR2 is SVGIG (reference sequence). Trimming removed 6 bases from V and 0 bases from J, with 14 bases in between. The CDR3 spells CACSTGSVNTEAFF. The CDR3 DNA reads TGTGCCTGCAGCACAGGGTCAGTGAACACTGAAGCTTTCTTT. Looking up the rest from reference TRBV30 and TRBJ1-1 gives the full variable domain: SQTIHQWPATLVQPVGSPLSLECTVEGTSNPNLYWYRQAAGRGLQLLFYSVGIGQISSEVPQNLSASRPQDRQFILSSKKLLLSDSGFYLCACSTGSVNTEAFFGQGTRLTVV.

The chain is built from TRBV6-5 and TRBJ1-2, with TRBD1 matching over 7 bases. The V gene end was trimmed by 6 bases and the J gene end by 7 bases; junction bases not matched to a gene: 11. The length of the CDR3 is 14 residues. Germline V gives CDR1 MNHEY, CDR2 SVGAGI. The CDR3 loop reads CASSLQGEISGYTF. CDR3 nucleotide sequence: TGTGCCAGCAGCCTCCAGGGGGAAATCTCTGGCTACACCTTC.

The J gene is TRBJ1-2, the V gene TRBV10-1, with TRBD1 as a possible D gene (6 bases). CDR3 length: 13 amino acids. Germline CDR1 reads WNHNN; CDR2 reads SYGVQD (reference sequence). Trimming removed 6 bases at V and 2 bases at J, with 10 bases between. The DNA for the CDR3 is TGCGCCAGCAGCGGGACACCAAACTATGGCTACACCTTC. This gives the protein CASSGTPNYGYTF.

The genes are TRBV11-2 and TRBJ2-5, with TRBD1 matching over 8 bases. The CDR3 loop spans 19 amino acids. V was pared by 9 bases and J by 4 bases, with 25 bases of the junction left unmatched. Germline V gene sequence: CDR1 SGHAT, CDR2 FQNNGV. In DNA form, the CDR3 reads TGTGCCAGGCCCGCCAGAGCAGGGGGCCCGACCGAGCCCTTAGAGACCCAGTACTTC. Amino acid sequence: CARPARAGGPTEPLETQYF. Based on the CDR3 plus reference TRBV11-2 and TRBJ2-5, the full variable domain is EAGVAQSPRYKIIEKRQSVAFWCNPISGHATLYWYQQILGQGPKLLIQFQNNGVVDDSQLPKDRFSAERLKGVDSTLKIQPAKLEDSAVYLCARPARAGGPTEPLETQYFGPGTRLLVL.

The rearrangement links TRBV5-4 to TRBJ2-3; 9 bases match TRBD2. V was pared by 2 bases and J by 1 base, with 5 bases of the junction left unmatched. The CDR3 totals 16 residues. Germline lookup yields CDR1 SGHNT and CDR2 YYREEE (reference sequence). The CDR3 region has the DNA TGTGCCAGCAGCTTTTATCTAGCGGGACGCACAGATACGCAGTATTTT. It specifies CASSFYLAGRTDTQYF.

The gene calls are TRBV11-2 and TRBJ2-5, with unresolved D. Germline CDR1 reads SGHAT; CDR2 reads FQNNGV. This CDR3 is built from 11 residues. V was trimmed by 2 bases and J by 13 bases, leaving 11 bases between them. CDR3 amino acids: CASSLTSPRYF. For the CDR3, the DNA is TGTGCCAGCAGCTTAACATCCCCCCGGTACTTC.

The gene calls are TRBV25-1 and TRBJ2-1, with 15 bases fitting TRBD2. Germline trimming cut 1 base from V and 4 bases from J; bases unmatched to any gene: 2. This CDR3 comprises 17 residues. The germline V gene encodes CDR1 MGHDK and CDR2 SYGVNS. CDR3 in DNA: TGTGCCAGCAGTGAATGGACTAGCGGGGGGGGATACAATGAGCAGTTCTTC. It translates to CASSEWTSGGGYNEQFF. Based on the CDR3 plus reference TRBV25-1 and TRBJ2-1, the full variable domain is EADIYQTPRYLVIGTGKKITLECSQTMGHDKMYWYQQDPGMELHLIHYSYGVNSTEKGDLSSESTVSRIRTEHFPLTLESARPSHTSQYLCASSEWTSGGGYNEQFFGPGTRLTVL.

The chain couples TRBV29-1 to TRBJ1-1; D remains unclear. This CDR3 spans 11 amino acids. V was cut by 3 bases and J by 3 bases, with 5 bases left in between. CDR1 SQVTM and CDR2 ANQGSEA come from the germline V gene. CDR3 loop: CSVDYYTEAFF. CDR3 nucleotide sequence: TGCAGCGTTGACTACTACACTGAAGCTTTCTTT. The full variable domain, in which reference TRBV29-1 and TRBJ1-1 provide the parts outside the CDR3, is SAVISQKPSRDICQRGTSLTIQCQVDSQVTMMFWYRQQPGQSLTLIATANQGSEATYESGFVIDKFPISRPNLTFSTLTVSNMSPEDSSIYLCSVDYYTEAFFGQGTRLTVV.

The CDR3 protein is CASSIGTLINQPQHF. As DNA, the CDR3 is TGTGCCAGTAGTATAGGGACACTAATTAATCAGCCCCAGCATTTT. This sequence joins TRBV19 and TRBJ1-5, with D possibly being TRBD1 (5 bases). V lost 1 base to trimming and J lost 4 bases, with 11 bases between them. The CDR3 covers 15 residues. The germline gives CDR1 LNHDA, CDR2 SQIVND (reference sequence).

This clone was recorded once. The J gene is TRBJ1-2, the V gene TRBV13; weak D call: TRBD1 (5 bases). Germline CDR1 PRHDT, CDR2 FYEKMQ (reference sequence). V shed 4 bases and J shed 4 bases, with 16 bases lying between them. CDR3 length equals 15 residues. Here the CDR3 DNA reads TGTGCCAGCAGCTCCGACAGTGCTACTACCTATGGCTACACCTTC. Its protein product is CASSSDSATTYGYTF.

V is TRBV6-5 and J is TRBJ1-2; the match to TRBD1 covers 9 bases. The CDR3 contains 14 residues. The junction had 5 bases not matched to a gene; V was cut back by 7 bases and J by 2 bases. In germline, CDR1 is MNHEY, CDR2 SVGAGI. CDR3 amino acids: CASTPGQGNYGYTF. The DNA for the CDR3 is TGTGCCAGCACTCCGGGACAGGGAAACTATGGCTACACCTTC.

This clone has ten or more counts. This sequence joins TRBV6-6 and TRBJ2-7, with 12 bases that match TRBD2. Germline assignment: CDR1 MNHNY and CDR2 SVGAGI (reference sequence). V shed 5 bases and J 2 bases; nucleotides not matched to a gene: 7. The CDR3 loop spans 16 amino acids. For the CDR3, the DNA is TGTGCCAGCAGTCCCTCGACTAGCGGGGGCCCCTACGAGCAGTACTTC. Its protein is CASSPSTSGGPYEQYF.

The CDR3 DNA sequence: TGCGCCAGCACTCGAATACGGGGGGGCCGAAATACGCAGTATTTT. Translation: CASTRIRGGRNTQYF. The rearrangement links TRBV5-1 to TRBJ2-3; 8 bases align to TRBD2. The junction had 13 bases not matched to a gene; V was cut back by 6 bases and J by 7 bases. This CDR3 contains 15 residues. Germline loops: CDR1 SGHRS, CDR2 YFSETQ.

The J gene is TRBJ1-2, the V gene TRBV11-2, with D hard to call. Per germline, CDR1 SGHAT and CDR2 FQNNGV. Trimming stripped 5 bases from V and 2 bases from J, with 9 bases between. The CDR3 loop spans 13 amino acids. CDR3 sequence: CASSLGVNYGYTF. CDR3 bases: TGTGCCAGCAGCCTAGGAGTGAACTATGGCTACACCTTC.

The V call is TRBV4-1, the J call TRBJ2-7, with D possibly matching TRBD2 (6 bases). There are 16 residues in the CDR3. Trimming shortened V by 4 bases and J by 3 bases, and 19 bases separated the two germline ends. Germline CDR1 and CDR2: MGHRA and YSYEKL. The chain's CDR3 is CASSPRRVSSDYEQYF. DNA of the CDR3: TGCGCCAGCAGCCCGAGGAGGGTCTCGTCGGACTACGAGCAGTACTTC.

J is TRBJ2-5 and V is TRBV9; D perhaps matches TRBD2 (6 bases). Germline V CDR1 and CDR2: SGDLS, YYNGEE. The CDR3 extends over 14 amino acids. The germline V and J ends were trimmed by 0 bases and 7 bases, with 13 bases remaining between them. The CDR3 DNA sequence: TGTGCCAGCAGCGTAGGACTGAACGGGGGGACCCAGTACTTC. Its translation is CASSVGLNGGTQYF.

This rearrangement joins TRBV5-1 to TRBJ1-4; weak D call: TRBD1 (5 bases). Germline-derived CDR1 and CDR2 are SGHRS and YFSETQ. This CDR3 spans 12 amino acids. Trimming removed 2 bases from V and 13 bases from J, with 12 bases in between. The CDR3 sequence: CASSLWGEGLFF. The CDR3 bases are TGCGCCAGCAGCTTATGGGGGGAAGGACTGTTTTTT.